Here is one T cell receptor (beta chain) with its context. Original handling: The authors estimated nucleated cell counts from reference gene primer amplification. The protocol was immunoSEQ multiplex PCR, while the TCRdb copy is restricted to in-frame clones and leaves out a portion. V and J calls and clone size are copied from that table; D and trimming were computed from the DNA. The data hold around 170,000 clones, with about 86% observed a single time. The sample belongs to a study of blood T cell repertoires in COVID-19. For the study at large: Donors in the United States, Italy and Spain gave samples during acute or convalescent COVID-19. In each case, the material was cDNA or gDNA derived from T cells, B-cell-depleted T cells, or PBMCs.

The source material was peripheral blood. The receptor comes from a young man with active or convalescent COVID-19.

The CDR3 spells CASSQGSLRGNTGELFF. The CDR3 bases are TGTGCCAGCAGCCAGGGATCCCTCAGGGGTAACACCGGGGAGCTGTTTTTT. V is TRBV3-1 (or the pseudogene TRBV3-2) and J is TRBJ2-2, with D possibly being TRBD1 (6 bases). Trimming cost V 3 bases and J 2 bases, with 16 bases left between them. This CDR3 is 17 amino acids long. Germline-derived CDR1 and CDR2 are LGHDT and YNNKEL (reference sequence).